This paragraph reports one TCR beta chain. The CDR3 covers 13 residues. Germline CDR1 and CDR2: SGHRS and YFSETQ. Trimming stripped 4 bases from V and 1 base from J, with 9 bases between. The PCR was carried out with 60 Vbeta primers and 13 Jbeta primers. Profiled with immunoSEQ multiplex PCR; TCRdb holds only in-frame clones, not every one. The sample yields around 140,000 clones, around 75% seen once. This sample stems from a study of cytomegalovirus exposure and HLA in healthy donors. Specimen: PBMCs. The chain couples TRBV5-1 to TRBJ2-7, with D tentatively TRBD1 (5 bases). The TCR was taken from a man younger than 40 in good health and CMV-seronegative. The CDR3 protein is CASSERQSYEQYF. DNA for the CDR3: TGCGCCAGCAGCGAGCGACAGTCCTACGAGCAGTACTTC.